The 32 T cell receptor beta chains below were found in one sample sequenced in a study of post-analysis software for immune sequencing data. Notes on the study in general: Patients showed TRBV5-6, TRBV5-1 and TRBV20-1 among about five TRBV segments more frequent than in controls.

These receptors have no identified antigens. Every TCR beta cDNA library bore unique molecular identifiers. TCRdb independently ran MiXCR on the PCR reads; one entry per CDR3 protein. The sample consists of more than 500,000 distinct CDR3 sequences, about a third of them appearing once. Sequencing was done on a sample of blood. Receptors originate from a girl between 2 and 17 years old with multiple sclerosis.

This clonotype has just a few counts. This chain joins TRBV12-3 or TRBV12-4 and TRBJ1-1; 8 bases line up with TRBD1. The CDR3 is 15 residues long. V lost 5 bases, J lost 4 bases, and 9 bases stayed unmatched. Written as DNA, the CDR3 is TGTGCCAGCAGTCGGACAGGGCGGGATGGCACTGAAGCTTTCTTT. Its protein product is CASSRTGRDGTEAFF.

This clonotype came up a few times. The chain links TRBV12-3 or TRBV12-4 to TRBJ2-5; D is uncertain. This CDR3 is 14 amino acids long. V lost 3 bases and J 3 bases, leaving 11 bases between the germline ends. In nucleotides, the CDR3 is TGTGCCAGCAGTTTGCGTCACAATGAAGAGACCCAGTACTTC. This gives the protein CASSLRHNEETQYF.

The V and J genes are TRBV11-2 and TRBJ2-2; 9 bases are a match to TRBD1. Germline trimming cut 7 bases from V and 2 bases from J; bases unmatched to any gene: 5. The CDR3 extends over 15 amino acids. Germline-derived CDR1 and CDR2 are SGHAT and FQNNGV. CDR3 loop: CASNLDRGNTGELFF. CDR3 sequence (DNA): TGTGCCAGCAACCTGGACAGGGGAAACACCGGGGAGCTGTTTTTT.

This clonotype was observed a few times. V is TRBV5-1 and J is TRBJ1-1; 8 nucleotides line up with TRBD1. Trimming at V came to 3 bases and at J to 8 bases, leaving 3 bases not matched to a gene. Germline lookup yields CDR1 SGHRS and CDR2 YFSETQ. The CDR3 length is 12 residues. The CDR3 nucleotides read TGCGCCAGCAGCTCCGACAGGGGAGAAGCTTTCTTT. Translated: CASSSDRGEAFF. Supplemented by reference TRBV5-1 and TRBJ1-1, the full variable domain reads KAGVTQTPRYLIKTRGQQVTLSCSPISGHRSVSWYQQTPGQGLQFLFEYFSETQRNKGNFPGRFSGRQFSNSRSEMNVSTLELGDSALYLCASSSDRGEAFFGQGTRLTVV.

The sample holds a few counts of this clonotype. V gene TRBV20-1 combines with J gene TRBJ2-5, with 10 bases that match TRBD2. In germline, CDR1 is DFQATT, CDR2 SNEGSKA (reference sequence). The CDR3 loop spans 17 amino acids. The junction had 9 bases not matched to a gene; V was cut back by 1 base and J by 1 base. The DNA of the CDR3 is TGCAGTGCTAGAGGCCCCCTTAGCGGGGGGCCCCAAGAGACCCAGTACTTC. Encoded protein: CSARGPLSGGPQETQYF.

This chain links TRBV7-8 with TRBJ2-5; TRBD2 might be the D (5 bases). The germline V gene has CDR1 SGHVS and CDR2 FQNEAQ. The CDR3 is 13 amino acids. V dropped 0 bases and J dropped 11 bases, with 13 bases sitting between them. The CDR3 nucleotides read TGTGCCAGCAGCTTAGCCTCTTCGAGGGAGCAGTACTTC. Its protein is CASSLASSREQYF.

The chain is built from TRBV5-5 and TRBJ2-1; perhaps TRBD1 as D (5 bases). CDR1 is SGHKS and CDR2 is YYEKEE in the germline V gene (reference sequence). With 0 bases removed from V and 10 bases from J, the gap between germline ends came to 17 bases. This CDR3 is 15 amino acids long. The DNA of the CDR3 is TGTGCCAGCAGCTTGGGGGGCAGGGTCAGCTACGAGCAGTTCTTC. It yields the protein CASSLGGRVSYEQFF. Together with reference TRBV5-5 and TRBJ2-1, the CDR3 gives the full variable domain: DAGVTQSPTHLIKTRGQQVTLRCSPISGHKSVSWYQQVLGQGPQFIFQYYEKEERGRGNFPDRFSARQFPNYSSELNVNALLLGDSALYLCASSLGGRVSYEQFFGPGTRLTVL.

CDR3 in amino acids: CASSYSSGLGNEQYF. In nucleotides, the CDR3 is TGCGCCAGCAGCTATAGCTCGGGACTAGGCAATGAGCAGTACTTC. The chain carries TRBV5-1 and TRBJ2-7; 8 nucleotides align to TRBD2. CDR1 and CDR2 from the germline V gene are SGHRS and YFSETQ. CDR3 length: 15 residues. Trimming removed 3 bases from V and 7 bases from J; junction bases left unmatched: 12. Combining the CDR3 with reference TRBV5-1 and TRBJ2-7 gives the whole variable domain KAGVTQTPRYLIKTRGQQVTLSCSPISGHRSVSWYQQTPGQGLQFLFEYFSETQRNKGNFPGRFSGRQFSNSRSEMNVSTLELGDSALYLCASSYSSGLGNEQYFGPGTRLTVT.

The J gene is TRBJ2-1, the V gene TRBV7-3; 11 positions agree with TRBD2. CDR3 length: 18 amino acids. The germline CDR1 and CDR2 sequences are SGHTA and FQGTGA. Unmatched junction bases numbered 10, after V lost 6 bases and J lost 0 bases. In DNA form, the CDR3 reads TGTGCCAGCAGTGCTAGCGGGGGGATACCGAGCTCCTACAATGAGCAGTTCTTC. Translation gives CASSASGGIPSSYNEQFF.

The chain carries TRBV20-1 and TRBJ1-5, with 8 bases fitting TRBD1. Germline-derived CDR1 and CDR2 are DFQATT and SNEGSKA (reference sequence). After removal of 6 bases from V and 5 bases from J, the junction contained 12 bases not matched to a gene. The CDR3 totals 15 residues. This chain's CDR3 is CSATWQGARDQPQHF. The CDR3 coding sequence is TGCAGTGCCACCTGGCAGGGGGCGCGTGATCAGCCCCAGCATTTT.

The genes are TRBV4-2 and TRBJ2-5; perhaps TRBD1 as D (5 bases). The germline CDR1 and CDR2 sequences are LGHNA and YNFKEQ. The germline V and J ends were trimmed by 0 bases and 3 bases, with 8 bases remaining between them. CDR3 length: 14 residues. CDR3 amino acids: CASSQEATEETQYF. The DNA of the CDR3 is TGTGCCAGCAGCCAAGAAGCGACAGAAGAGACCCAGTACTTC.

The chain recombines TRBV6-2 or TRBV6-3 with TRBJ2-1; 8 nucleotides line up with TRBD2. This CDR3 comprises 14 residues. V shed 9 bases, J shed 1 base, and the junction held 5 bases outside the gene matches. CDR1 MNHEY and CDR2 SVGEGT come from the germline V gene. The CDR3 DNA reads TGTGCCAGTCGAAGCGGGGGTTCCTACAATGAGCAGTTCTTC. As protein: CASRSGGSYNEQFF.

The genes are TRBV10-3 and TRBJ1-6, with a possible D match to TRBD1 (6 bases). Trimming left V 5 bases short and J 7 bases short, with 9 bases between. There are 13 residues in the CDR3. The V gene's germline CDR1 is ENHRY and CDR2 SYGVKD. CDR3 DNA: TGTGCCATCAGTTTGGACAGAAATTCACCCCTCCACTTT. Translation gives CAISLDRNSPLHF.

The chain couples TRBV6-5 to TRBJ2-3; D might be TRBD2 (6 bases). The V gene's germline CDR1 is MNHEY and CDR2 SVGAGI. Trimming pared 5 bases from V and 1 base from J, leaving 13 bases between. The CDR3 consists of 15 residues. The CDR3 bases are TGTGCCAGCAGTGTCGGGCGGGGCGGCACAGATACGCAGTATTTT. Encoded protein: CASSVGRGGTDTQYF.

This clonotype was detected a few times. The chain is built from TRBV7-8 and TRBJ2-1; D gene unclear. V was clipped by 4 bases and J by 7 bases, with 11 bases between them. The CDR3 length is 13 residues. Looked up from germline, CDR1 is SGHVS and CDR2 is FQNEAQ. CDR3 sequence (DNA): TGTGCCAGCAGCTCCGGCCCCGGGAATGAGCAGTTCTTC. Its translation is CASSSGPGNEQFF.

The CDR3 region is CASSLYDRNYGYTF. In DNA form, the CDR3 reads TGTGCCAGCAGCTTATATGACAGGAACTATGGCTACACCTTC. This chain connects TRBV11-2 to TRBJ1-2; TRBD1 is a possible D gene (6 bases). V lost 2 bases to trimming and J lost 2 bases, with 9 bases between them. There are 14 residues in the CDR3. CDR1 is SGHAT and CDR2 is FQNNGV in the germline V gene.

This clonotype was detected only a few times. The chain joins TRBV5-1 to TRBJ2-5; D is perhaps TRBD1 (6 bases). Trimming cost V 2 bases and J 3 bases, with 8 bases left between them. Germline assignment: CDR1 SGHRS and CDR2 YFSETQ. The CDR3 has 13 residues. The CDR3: CASSFRTEETQYF. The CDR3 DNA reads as TGCGCCAGCAGCTTCCGGACAGAAGAGACCCAGTACTTC. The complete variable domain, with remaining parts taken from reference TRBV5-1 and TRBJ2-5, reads KAGVTQTPRYLIKTRGQQVTLSCSPISGHRSVSWYQQTPGQGLQFLFEYFSETQRNKGNFPGRFSGRQFSNSRSEMNVSTLELGDSALYLCASSFRTEETQYFGPGTRLLVL.

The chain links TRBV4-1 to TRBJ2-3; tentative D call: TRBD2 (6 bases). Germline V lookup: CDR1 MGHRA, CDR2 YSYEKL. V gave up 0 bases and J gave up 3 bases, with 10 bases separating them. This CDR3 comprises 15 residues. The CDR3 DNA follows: TGCGCCAGCAGCCAAGATGGGCGGGGAACAGATACGCAGTATTTT. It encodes CASSQDGRGTDTQYF.

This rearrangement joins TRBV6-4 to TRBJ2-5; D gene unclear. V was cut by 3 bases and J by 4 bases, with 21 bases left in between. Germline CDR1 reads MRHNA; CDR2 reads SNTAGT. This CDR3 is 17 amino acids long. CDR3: CASSERRPIGTRETQYF. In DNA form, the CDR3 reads TGTGCCAGCAGTGAGCGTCGACCGATCGGCACAAGAGAGACCCAGTACTTC.

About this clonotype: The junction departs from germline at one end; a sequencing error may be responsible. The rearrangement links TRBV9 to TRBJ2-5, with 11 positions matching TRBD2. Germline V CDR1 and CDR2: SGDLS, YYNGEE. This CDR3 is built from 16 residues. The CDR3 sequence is CAGSVGVLAGAETQYF. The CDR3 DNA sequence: TGTGCCGGCAGCGTAGGGGTACTAGCGGGGGCTGAGACCCAGTACTTC. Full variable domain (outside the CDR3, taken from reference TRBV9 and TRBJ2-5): DSGVTQTPKHLITATGQRVTLRCSPRSGDLSVYWYQQSLDQGLQFLIQYYNGEERAKGNILERFSAQQFPDLHSELNLSSLELGDSALYFCAGSVGVLAGAETQYFGPGTRLLVL.

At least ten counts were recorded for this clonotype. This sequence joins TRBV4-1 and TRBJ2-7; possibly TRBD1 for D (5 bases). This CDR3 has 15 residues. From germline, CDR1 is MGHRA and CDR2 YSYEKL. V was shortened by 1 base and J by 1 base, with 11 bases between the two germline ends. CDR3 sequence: CASSQGTSISYEQYF. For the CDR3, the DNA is TGCGCCAGCAGCCAAGGGACATCCATATCCTACGAGCAGTACTTC.

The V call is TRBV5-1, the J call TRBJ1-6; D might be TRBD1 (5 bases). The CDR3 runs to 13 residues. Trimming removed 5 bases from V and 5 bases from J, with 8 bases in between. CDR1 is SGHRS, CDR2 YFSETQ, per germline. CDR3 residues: CASRSRDNSPLHF. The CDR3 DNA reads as TGCGCCAGCAGGTCCAGGGATAATTCACCCCTCCACTTT.

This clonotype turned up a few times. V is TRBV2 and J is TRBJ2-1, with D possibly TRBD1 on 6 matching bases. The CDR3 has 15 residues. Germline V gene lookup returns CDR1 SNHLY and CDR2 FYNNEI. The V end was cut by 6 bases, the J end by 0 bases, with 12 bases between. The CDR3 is CASSIQGSSYNEQFF. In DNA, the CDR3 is TGTGCCAGCAGCATACAGGGCAGCTCCTACAATGAGCAGTTCTTC.

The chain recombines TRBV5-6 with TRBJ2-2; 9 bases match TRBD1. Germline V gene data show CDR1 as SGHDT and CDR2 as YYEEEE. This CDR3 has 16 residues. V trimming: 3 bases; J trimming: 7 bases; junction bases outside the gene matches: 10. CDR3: CASSSGTGSPDGELFF. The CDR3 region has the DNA TGTGCCAGCAGCTCCGGGACAGGGTCTCCGGACGGGGAGCTGTTTTTT.

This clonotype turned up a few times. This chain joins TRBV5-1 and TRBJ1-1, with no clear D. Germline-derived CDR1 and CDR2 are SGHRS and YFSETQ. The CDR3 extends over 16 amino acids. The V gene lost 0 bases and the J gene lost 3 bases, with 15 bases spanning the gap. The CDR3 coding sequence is TGCGCCAGCAGCTTGGGACAAGGCAATCCGGACACTGAAGCTTTCTTT. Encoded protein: CASSLGQGNPDTEAFF.

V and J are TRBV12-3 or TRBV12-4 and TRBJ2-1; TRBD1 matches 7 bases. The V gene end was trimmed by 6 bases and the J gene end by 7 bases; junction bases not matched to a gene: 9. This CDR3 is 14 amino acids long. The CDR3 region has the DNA TGTGCCAGCAGCCGAAGACAGGGTTTTAATGAGCAGTTCTTC. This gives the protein CASSRRQGFNEQFF.

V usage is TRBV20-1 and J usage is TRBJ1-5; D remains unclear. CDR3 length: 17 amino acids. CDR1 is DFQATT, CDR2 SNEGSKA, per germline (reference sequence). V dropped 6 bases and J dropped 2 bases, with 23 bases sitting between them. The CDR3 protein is CSAPPFEGAGGNQPQHF. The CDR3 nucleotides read TGCAGTGCCCCCCCATTTGAGGGCGCGGGTGGCAATCAGCCCCAGCATTTT.

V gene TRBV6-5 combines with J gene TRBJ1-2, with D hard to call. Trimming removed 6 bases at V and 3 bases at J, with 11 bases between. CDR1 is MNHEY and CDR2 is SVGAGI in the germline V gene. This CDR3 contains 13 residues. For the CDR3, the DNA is TGTGCCAGCAGCAGAGACGGATACTATGGCTACACCTTC. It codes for CASSRDGYYGYTF.

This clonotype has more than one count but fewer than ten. Here the CDR3 DNA reads TGTGCCAGCAGCTTGTCTAGGGGGCAAGACAATGAGCAGTTCTTC. This gives the protein CASSLSRGQDNEQFF. The rearrangement joins TRBV5-5 to TRBJ2-1, with TRBD1 identical over 7 bases. Germline CDR1 and CDR2: SGHKS and YYEKEE (reference sequence). V shed 1 base, J shed 5 bases, and the junction held 6 bases outside the gene matches. The CDR3 runs 15 residues.

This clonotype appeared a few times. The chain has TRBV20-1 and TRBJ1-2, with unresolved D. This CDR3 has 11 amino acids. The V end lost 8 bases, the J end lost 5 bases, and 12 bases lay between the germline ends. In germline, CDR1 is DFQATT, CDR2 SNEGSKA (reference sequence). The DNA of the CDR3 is TGCAGTTCTGGCAGATCTTATGGCTACACCTTC. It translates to CSSGRSYGYTF.

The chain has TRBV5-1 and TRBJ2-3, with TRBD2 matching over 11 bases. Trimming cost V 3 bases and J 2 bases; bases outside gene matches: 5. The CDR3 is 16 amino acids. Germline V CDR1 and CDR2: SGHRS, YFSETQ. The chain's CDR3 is CASSSRLAGPTDTQYF. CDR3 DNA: TGCGCCAGCAGCTCCCGACTAGCGGGACCCACAGATACGCAGTATTTT.

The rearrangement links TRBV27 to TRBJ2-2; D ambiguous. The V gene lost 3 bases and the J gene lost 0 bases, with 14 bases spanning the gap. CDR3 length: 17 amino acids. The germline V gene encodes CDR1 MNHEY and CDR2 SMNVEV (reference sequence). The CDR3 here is CASSFSMAQPNTGELFF. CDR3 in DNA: TGTGCCAGCAGTTTTTCTATGGCTCAACCGAACACCGGGGAGCTGTTTTTT.